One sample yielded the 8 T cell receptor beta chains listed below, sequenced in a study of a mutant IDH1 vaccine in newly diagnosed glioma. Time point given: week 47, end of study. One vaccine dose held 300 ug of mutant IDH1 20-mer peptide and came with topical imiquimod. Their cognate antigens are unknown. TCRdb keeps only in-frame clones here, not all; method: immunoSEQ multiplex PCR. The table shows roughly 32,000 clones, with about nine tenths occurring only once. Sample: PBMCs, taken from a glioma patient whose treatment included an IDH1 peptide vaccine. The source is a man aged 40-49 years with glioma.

The CDR3 sequence: CASSQAWNEKLFF. In DNA, the CDR3 is TGTGCCAGCAGCCAAGCCTGGAATGAAAAACTGTTTTTT. The chain carries TRBV4-2 and TRBJ1-4; no firm D call. Looked up from germline, CDR1 is LGHNA and CDR2 is YNFKEQ. The V end lost 1 base, the J end lost 5 bases, and 5 bases lay between the germline ends. This CDR3 has 13 residues.

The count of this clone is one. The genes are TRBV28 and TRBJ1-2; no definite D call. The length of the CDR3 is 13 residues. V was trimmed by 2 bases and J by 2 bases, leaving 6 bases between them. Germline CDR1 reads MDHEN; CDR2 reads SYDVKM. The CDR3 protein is CASSLEPNYGYTF. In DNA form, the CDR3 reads TGTGCCAGCAGTTTAGAGCCGAACTATGGCTACACCTTC.

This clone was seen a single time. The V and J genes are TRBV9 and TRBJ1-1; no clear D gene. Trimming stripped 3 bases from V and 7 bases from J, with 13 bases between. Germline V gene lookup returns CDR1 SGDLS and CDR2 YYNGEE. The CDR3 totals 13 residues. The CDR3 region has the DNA TGTGCCAGCAGCGCGATTTTGACGGGTGAAGCTTTCTTT. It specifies CASSAILTGEAFF.

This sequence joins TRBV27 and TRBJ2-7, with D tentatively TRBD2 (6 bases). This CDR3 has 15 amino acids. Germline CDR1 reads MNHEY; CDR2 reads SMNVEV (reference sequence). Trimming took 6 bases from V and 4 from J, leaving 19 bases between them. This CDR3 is CASRRSPTGGYEQYF. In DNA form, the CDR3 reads TGTGCCAGCAGGCGTTCCCCCACCGGGGGATACGAGCAGTACTTC.

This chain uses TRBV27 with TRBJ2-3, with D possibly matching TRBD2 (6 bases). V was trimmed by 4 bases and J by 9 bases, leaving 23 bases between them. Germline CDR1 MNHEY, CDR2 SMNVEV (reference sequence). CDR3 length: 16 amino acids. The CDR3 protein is CASSSPGLAAQITQYF. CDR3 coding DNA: TGTGCCAGCAGTTCACCGGGACTCGCGGCACAGATAACGCAGTATTTT.

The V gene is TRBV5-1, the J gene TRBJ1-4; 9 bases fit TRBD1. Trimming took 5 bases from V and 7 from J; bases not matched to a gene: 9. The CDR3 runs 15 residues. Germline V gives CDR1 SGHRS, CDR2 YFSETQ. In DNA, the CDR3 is TGCGCCAGCAGTTGGACAGGGGATCGAGGTGAAAAACTGTTTTTT. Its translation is CASSWTGDRGEKLFF.

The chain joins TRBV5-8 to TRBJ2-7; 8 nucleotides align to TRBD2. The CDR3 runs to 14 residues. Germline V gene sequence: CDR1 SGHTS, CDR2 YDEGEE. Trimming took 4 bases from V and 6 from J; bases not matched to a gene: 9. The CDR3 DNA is TGTGCCAGCAGCGTTGGGGGGACTAGTACCGAGCAGTACTTC. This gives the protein CASSVGGTSTEQYF.

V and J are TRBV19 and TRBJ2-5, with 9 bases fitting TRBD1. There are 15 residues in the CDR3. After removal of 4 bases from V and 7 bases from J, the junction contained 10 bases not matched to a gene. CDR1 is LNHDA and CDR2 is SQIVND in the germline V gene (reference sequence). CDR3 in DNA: TGTGCCAGTAGTACCCAACAGGGGGCCGTCGGGACCCAGTACTTC. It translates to CASSTQQGAVGTQYF.